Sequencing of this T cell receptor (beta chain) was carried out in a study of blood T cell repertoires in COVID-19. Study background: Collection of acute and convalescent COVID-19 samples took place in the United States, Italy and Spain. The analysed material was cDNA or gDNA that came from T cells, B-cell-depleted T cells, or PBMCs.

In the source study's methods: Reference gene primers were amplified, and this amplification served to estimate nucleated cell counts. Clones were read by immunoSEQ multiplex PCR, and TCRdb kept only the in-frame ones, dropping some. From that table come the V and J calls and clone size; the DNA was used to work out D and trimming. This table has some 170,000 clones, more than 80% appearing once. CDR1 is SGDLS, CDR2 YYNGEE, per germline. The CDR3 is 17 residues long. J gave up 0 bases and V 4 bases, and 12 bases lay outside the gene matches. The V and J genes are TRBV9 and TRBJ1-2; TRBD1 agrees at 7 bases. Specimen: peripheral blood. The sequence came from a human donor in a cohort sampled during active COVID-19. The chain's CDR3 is CASSHSGRGQANYGYTF. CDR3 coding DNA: TGTGCCAGCAGCCACTCGGGAAGGGGGCAAGCTAACTATGGCTACACCTTC.